This TCR beta chain was captured in a study of CD8 T cells in Susac syndrome. RNA, at about 0.45 to 1 ug, was reverse transcribed with random hexamers. From the immunoSEQ multiplex PCR reads, TCRdb called clonotypes with MiXCR, one entry per CDR3 protein. The profile covers around 85,000 distinct CDR3 sequences, with 85% to 95% appearing a single time and approximately 0.49% taken by the ten largest. Germline V gene sequence: CDR1 MNHEY, CDR2 SVGEGT. CDR3 length: 15 residues. V lost 6 bases and J 4 bases, leaving 17 bases between the germline ends. This clonotype has only one observation. This sequence was found in a human donor with Susac syndrome. The sample consisted of CD8+ T cells from PBMCs. The V call is TRBV6-2 or TRBV6-3, the J call TRBJ2-3, with a tentative D call TRBD1 (6 bases). This CDR3 is CASSSRQEPPDTQYF. Written as DNA, the CDR3 is TGTGCCAGCAGCTCTCGACAGGAACCCCCAGATACGCAGTATTTT.